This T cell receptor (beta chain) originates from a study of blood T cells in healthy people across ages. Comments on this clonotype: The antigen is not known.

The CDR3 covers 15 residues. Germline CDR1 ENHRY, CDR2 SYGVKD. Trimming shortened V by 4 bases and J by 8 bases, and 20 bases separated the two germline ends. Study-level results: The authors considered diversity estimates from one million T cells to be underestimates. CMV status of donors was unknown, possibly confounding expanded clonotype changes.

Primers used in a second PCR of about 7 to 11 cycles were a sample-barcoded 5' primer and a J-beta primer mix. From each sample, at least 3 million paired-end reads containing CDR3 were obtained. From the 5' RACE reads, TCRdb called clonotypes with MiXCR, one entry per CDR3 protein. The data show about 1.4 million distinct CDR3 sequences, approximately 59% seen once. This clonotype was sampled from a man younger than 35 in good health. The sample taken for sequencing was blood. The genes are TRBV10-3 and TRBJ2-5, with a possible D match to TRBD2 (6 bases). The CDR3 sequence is CAISASGTGVGTQYF. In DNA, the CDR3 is TGTGCCATCAGTGCGTCAGGGACTGGGGTTGGTACCCAGTACTTC.